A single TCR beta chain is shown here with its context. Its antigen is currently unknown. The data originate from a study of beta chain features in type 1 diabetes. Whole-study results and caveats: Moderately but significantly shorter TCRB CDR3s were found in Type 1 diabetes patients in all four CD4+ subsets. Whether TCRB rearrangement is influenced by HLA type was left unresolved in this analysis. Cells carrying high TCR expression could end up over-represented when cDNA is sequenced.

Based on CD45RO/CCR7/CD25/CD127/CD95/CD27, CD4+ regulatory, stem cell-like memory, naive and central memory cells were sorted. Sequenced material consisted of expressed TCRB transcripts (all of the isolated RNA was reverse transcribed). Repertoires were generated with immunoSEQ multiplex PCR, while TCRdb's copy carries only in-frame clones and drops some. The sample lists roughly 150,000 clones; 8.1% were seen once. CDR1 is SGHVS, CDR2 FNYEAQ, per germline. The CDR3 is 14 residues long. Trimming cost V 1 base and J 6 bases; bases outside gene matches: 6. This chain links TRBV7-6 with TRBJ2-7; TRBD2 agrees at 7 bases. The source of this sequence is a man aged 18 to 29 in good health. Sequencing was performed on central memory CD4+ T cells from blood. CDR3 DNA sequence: TGTGCCAGCAGCTTAGGGGCGGGAGTGAGCGAGCAGTACTTC. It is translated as CASSLGAGVSEQYF.